This TCR beta chain is from a study of blood T cell repertoires in COVID-19. Sequenced by immunoSEQ multiplex PCR; TCRdb stores in-frame clones only, minus some. The sample carries over 200,000 clones, around 88% recorded once. The CDR3 length is 14 residues. The V gene's germline CDR1 is LGHNA and CDR2 YSLEER. The ends were cut back, 3 bases at V and 4 bases at J, with 12 bases in the middle. The sample was peripheral blood. The sequence was collected from a young man with active or convalescent COVID-19. This chain connects TRBV4-3 to TRBJ1-1, with a tentative D call TRBD1 (6 bases). The CDR3 DNA follows: TGCGCCAGCAGCCAGGATACAGGGCCCACTGAAGCTTTCTTT. It is translated as CASSQDTGPTEAFF.